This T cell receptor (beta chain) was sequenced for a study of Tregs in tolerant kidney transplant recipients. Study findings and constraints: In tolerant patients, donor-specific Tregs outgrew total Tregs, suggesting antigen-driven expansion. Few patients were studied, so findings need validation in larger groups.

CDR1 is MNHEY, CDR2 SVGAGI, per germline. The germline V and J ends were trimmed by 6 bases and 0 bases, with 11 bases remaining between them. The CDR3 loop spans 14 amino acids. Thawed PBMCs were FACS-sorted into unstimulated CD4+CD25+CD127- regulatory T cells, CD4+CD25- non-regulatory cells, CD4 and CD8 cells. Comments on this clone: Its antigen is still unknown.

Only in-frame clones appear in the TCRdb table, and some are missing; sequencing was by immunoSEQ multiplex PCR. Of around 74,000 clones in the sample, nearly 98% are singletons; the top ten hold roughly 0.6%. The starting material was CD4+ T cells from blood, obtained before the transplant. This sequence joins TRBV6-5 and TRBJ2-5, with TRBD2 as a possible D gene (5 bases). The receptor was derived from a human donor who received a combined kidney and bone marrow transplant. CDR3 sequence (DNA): TGTGCCAGCAGCTCAAGACTATACCAAGAGACCCAGTACTTC. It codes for CASSSRLYQETQYF.